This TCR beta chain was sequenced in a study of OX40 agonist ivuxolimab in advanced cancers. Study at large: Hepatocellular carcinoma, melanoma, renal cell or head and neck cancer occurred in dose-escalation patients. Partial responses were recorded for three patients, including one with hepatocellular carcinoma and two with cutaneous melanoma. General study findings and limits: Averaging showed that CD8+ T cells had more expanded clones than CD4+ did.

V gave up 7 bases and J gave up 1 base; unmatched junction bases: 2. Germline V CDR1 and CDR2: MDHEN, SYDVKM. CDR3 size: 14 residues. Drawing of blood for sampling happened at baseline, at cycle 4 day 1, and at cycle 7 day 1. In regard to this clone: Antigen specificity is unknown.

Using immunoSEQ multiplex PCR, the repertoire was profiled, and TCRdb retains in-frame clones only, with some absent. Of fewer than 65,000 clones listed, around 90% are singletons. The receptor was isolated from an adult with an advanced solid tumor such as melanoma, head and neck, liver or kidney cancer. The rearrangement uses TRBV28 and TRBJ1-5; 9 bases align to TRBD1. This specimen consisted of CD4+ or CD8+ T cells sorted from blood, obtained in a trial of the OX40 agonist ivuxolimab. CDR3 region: CASTDRGSNQPQHF. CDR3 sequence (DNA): TGTGCCAGCACCGACAGGGGGAGCAATCAGCCCCAGCATTTT.